This TCR beta chain stems from a study of T cell responses to AZD1222 COVID-19 vaccine. CDR1 is SGHKS, CDR2 YYEKEE, per germline (reference sequence). The length of the CDR3 is 16 residues. V was pared by 0 bases and J by 4 bases, with 14 bases between. Profiling relied on immunoSEQ multiplex PCR, and the TCRdb table lists in-frame clones only, not all of them. The profile covers roughly 100,000 clones, with 80% to 90% appearing a single time and around 8.7% taken by the ten largest. Concerning this clone: Its antigen is as yet unknown.

General observations from the study: A mostly white British donor set with more females was recruited, and clonal diversity was possibly underestimated. Only 5 or 6 people who got AZD1222 tested seropositive at baseline. The study found vaccine-associated CD4 TCRs spanning spike, dominant at 160-218 and 743-854. An increase in Spike-specific TCR breadth and depth was observed after two AZD1222 doses.

This TCR derives from an adult in good health. This chain uses TRBV5-5 with TRBJ1-5; TRBD1 might be the D (6 bases). The sequenced sample was peripheral blood, obtained on day 0 of AZD1222 vaccination. CDR3 loop: CASSLVSRGPNQPQHF. CDR3 sequence (DNA): TGTGCCAGCAGCTTGGTGAGTCGGGGGCCTAATCAGCCCCAGCATTTT.